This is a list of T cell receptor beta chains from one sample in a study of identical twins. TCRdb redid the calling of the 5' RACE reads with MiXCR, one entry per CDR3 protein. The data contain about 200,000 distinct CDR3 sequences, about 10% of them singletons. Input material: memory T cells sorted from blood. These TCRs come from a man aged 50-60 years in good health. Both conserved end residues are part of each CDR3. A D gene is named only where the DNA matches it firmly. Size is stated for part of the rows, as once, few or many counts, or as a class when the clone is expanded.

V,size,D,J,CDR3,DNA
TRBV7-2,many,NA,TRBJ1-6,CASSLVGRANSPLHF,TGTGCCAGCAGCTTGGTGGGCAGGGCGAATTCACCCCTCCACTTT
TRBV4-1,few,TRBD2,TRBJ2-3,CASSARLAGGTYTQYF,TGCGCCAGCAGCGCTCGACTAGCGGGGGGCACATATACGCAGTATTTT
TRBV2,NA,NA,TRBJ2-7,CASKVMTPYEQYF,TGTGCCAGCAAGGTGATGACTCCGTACGAGCAGTACTTC
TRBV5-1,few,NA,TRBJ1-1,CASSLRGGRNTEAFF,TGCGCCAGCAGCTTGAGAGGGGGGCGGAACACTGAAGCTTTCTTT
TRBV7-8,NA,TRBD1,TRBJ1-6,CASSLRQGVDSPLHF,TGTGCCAGCAGCCTCAGACAGGGAGTAGATTCACCCCTCCACTTT
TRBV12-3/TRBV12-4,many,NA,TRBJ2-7,CASSTSYEQYF,TGTGCCAGCAGTACATCCTACGAGCAGTACTTC
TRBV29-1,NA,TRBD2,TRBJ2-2,CSVVAGGPTGELFF,TGCAGCGTAGTAGCGGGGGGCCCGACCGGGGAGCTGTTTTTT
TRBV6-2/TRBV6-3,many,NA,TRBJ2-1,CASSNDVFGGSEHNEQFF,TGTGCCAGCAGTAACGACGTTTTTGGGGGGTCCGAGCACAATGAGCAGTTCTTC
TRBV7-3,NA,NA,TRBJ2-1,CASKEGGQRGEQFF,TGTGCCAGCAAAGAGGGGGGGCAGCGTGGTGAGCAGTTCTTC
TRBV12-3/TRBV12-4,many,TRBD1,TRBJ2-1,CASSPGTGGYNEQFF,TGTGCCAGCAGTCCCGGGACAGGGGGCTACAATGAGCAGTTCTTC
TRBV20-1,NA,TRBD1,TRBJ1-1,CSARTGGLNTEAFF,TGCAGTGCTAGGACAGGGGGCTTGAACACTGAAGCTTTCTTT
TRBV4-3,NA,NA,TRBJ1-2,CASSRKIAESGGYTF,TGCGCCAGCAGCCGCAAGATAGCGGAGTCGGGTGGCTACACCTTC
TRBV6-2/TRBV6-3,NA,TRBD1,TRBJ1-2,CASSTSGTGGAFGYTF,TGTGCCAGCAGTACGTCCGGGACAGGGGGCGCATTTGGCTACACCTTC
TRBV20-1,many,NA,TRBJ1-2,CSAISANYGYTF,TGCAGTGCAATCAGTGCTAACTATGGCTACACCTTC
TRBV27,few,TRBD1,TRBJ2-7,CASSKGPQGVYEQYF,TGTGCCAGCAGTAAGGGACCACAGGGGGTCTACGAGCAGTACTTC
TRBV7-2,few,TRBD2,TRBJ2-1,CASSRVSGRGYNEQFF,TGTGCCAGCAGCCGGGTTAGCGGGAGGGGTTACAATGAGCAGTTCTTC
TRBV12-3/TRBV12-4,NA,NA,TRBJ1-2,CASSFEGQVYGYTF,TGTGCCAGCAGTTTTGAAGGGCAAGTCTATGGCTACACCTTC
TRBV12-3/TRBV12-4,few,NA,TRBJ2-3,CASSFSGVDTQYF,TGTGCCAGCAGTTTTTCAGGTGTAGATACGCAGTATTTT
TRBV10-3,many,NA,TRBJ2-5,CAISEPSLGGETQYF,TGTGCCATCAGTGAGCCATCGTTAGGGGGAGAGACCCAGTACTTC
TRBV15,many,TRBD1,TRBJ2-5,CATSRDRRRGHETQYF,TGTGCCACCAGCAGAGATCGTCGCAGGGGGCACGAGACCCAGTACTTC
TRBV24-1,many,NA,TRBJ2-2,CATSDSGRKNTGELFF,TGTGCCACCAGTGATTCCGGACGGAAGAACACCGGGGAGCTGTTTTTT
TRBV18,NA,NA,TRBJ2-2,CASSPQNRGTGELFF,TGTGCCAGCTCACCCCAAAACCGTGGCACCGGGGAGCTGTTTTTT
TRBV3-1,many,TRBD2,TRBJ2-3,CASSLPAGGSDTQYF,TGTGCCAGCAGTCTTCCAGCGGGGGGGTCAGATACGCAGTATTTT
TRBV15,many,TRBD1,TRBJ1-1,CATSSTHYSGQGQMRTEAFF,TGTGCCACCAGCAGCACTCATTACTCGGGACAGGGTCAGATGAGGACTGAAGCTTTCTTT
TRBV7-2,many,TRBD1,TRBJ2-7,CASSLGRDRVSSYEQYF,TGTGCCAGCAGCTTAGGTCGGGACAGGGTAAGCTCCTACGAGCAGTACTTC
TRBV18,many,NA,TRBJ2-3,CASSPPGPQTNTQYF,TGTGCCAGCTCACCACCGGGACCTCAAACGAATACGCAGTATTTT
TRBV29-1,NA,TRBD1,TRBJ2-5,CSVGTGGAETQYF,TGCAGCGTTGGGACAGGGGGCGCGGAGACCCAGTACTTC
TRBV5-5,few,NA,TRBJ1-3,CASSYSTVYRSGNTIYF,TGTGCCAGCAGCTACTCTACAGTCTACCGCTCTGGAAACACCATATATTTT
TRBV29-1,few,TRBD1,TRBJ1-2,CSVTGPNYGYTF,TGCAGCGTGACAGGGCCGAACTATGGCTACACCTTC
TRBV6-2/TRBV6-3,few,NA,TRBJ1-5,CASSPVPYQPQHF,TGTGCCAGCAGTCCCGTCCCCTACCAGCCCCAGCATTTT
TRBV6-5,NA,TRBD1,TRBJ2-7,CASSYSSPRQGLTYEQYF,TGTGCCAGCAGTTACTCTTCCCCCCGACAGGGTCTGACCTACGAGCAGTACTTC
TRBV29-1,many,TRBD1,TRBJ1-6,CSVKTGTGNSPLHF,TGCAGCGTCAAAACCGGGACAGGGAATTCACCCCTCCACTTT
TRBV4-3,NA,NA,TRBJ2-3,CASSPRRGADTQYF,TGCGCCAGCAGCCCCAGACGGGGCGCGGATACGCAGTATTTT
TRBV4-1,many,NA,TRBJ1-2,CASSRLGAPGANYGYTF,TGCGCCAGCAGCCGACTGGGGGCCCCCGGAGCTAACTATGGCTACACCTTC
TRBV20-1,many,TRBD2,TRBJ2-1,CSARVAGVIYNEQFF,TGCAGTGCTAGAGTAGCGGGAGTCATTTACAATGAGCAGTTCTTC
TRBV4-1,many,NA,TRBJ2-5,CASSRVSWGRQGTQYF,TGCGCCAGCAGCCGTGTGTCATGGGGACGCCAGGGGACCCAGTACTTC
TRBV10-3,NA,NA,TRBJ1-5,CAISGGPTPGNQPQHF,TGTGCCATCAGCGGGGGACCCACCCCGGGCAATCAGCCCCAGCATTTT
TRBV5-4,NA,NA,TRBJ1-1,CASSLEEGTEAFF,TGTGCCAGCAGCTTGGAGGAGGGCACTGAAGCTTTCTTT
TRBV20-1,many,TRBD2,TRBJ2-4,CSAAAAGVAKNIQYF,TGCAGTGCAGCGGCCGCGGGGGTAGCCAAAAACATTCAGTACTTC
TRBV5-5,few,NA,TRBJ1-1,CASSLVPYAEAFF,TGTGCCAGCAGCTTGGTTCCTTACGCTGAAGCTTTCTTT
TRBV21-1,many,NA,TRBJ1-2,CASSTWTGRTNNYGYTF,TGTGCCAGCAGCACCTGGACAGGGCGCACAAATAACTATGGCTACACCTTC
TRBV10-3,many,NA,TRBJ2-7,CAISESRYPYEQYF,TGTGCCATCAGTGAGTCGCGGTACCCCTACGAGCAGTACTTC
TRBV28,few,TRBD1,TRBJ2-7,CASRTGPSYEQYF,TGTGCCAGCAGGACAGGGCCCTCTTACGAGCAGTACTTC
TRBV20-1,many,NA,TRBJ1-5,CSARETGDSNQPQHF,TGCAGTGCTAGGGAGACAGGCGATAGCAATCAGCCCCAGCATTTT
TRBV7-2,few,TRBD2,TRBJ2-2,CASSWTSAANTGELFF,TGTGCCAGCAGCTGGACTAGCGCCGCGAACACCGGGGAGCTGTTTTTT
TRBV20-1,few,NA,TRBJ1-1,CSASETADGTTEAFF,TGCAGTGCTAGTGAGACGGCGGACGGGACCACTGAAGCTTTCTTT
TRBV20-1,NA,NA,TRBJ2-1,CSYRGLGTYNEQFF,TGCAGTTATAGGGGATTGGGGACCTACAATGAGCAGTTCTTC
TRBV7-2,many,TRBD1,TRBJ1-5,CASSLGGSRGGKPQHF,TGTGCCAGCAGCTTAGGAGGTTCCAGGGGGGGCAAGCCCCAGCATTTT
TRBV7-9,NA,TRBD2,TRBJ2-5,CASSSVSAGGLKTQYF,TGTGCCAGCAGCTCCGTTAGCGCGGGGGGGCTGAAGACCCAGTACTTC
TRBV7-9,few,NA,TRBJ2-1,CASSLGSWEQFF,TGTGCCAGCAGCTTAGGATCGTGGGAGCAGTTCTTC
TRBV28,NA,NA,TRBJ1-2,CASSDRKQHGYTF,TGTGCCAGCAGCGACAGGAAGCAACATGGCTACACCTTC
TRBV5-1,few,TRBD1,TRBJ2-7,CASSGGTGAYEQYF,TGCGCCAGCAGCGGCGGGACAGGTGCCTACGAGCAGTACTTC
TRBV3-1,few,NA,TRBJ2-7,CASSRQGLSYGQYF,TGTGCCAGCAGCCGCCAAGGGCTCTCCTACGGGCAGTACTTC